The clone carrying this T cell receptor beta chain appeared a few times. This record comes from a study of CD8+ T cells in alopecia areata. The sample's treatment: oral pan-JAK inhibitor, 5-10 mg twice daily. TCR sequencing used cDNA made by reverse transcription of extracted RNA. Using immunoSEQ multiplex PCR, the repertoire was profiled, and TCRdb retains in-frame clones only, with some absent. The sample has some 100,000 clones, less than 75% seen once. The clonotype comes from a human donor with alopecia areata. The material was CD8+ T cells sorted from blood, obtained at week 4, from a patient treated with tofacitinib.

The CDR3 coding sequence is TGTGCCAGCAGGCGGGGGGGCACAGATACGCAGTATTTT. It codes for CASRRGGTDTQYF. V is TRBV9 and J is TRBJ2-3, with 8 bases aligning to TRBD2. The V and J ends lost 5 bases and 1 base, in that order; junction bases with no gene match: 0. From germline, CDR1 is SGDLS and CDR2 YYNGEE. There are 13 residues in the CDR3.